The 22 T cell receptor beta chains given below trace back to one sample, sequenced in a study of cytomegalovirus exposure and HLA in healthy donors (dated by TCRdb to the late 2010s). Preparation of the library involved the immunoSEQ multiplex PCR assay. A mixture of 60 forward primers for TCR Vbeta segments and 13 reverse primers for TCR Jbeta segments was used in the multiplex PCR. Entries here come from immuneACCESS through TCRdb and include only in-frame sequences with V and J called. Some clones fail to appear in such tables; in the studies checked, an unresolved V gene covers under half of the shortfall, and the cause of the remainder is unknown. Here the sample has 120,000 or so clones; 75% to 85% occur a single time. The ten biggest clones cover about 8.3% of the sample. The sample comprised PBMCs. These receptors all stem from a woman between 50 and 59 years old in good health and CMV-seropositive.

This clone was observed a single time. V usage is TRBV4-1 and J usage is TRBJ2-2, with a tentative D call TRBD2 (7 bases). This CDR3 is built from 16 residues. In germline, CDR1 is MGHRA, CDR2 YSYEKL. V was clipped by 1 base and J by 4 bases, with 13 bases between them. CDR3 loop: CASSQGGGPVTGELFF. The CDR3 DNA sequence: TGCGCCAGCAGCCAAGGGGGGGGGCCTGTCACCGGGGAGCTGTTTTTT.

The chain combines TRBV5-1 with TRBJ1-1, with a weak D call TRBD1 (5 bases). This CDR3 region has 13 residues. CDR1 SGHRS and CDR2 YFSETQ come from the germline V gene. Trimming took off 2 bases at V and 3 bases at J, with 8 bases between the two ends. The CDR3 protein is CASSFDSHTEAFF. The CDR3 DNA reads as TGCGCCAGCAGCTTCGACAGCCACACTGAAGCTTTCTTT. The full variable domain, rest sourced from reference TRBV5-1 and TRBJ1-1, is KAGVTQTPRYLIKTRGQQVTLSCSPISGHRSVSWYQQTPGQGLQFLFEYFSETQRNKGNFPGRFSGRQFSNSRSEMNVSTLELGDSALYLCASSFDSHTEAFFGQGTRLTVV.

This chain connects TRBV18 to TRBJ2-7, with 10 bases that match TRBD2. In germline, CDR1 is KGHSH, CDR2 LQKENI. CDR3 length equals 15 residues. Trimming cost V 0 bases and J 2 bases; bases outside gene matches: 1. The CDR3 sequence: CASSPPAGGPYEQYF. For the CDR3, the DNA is TGTGCCAGCTCACCACCAGCGGGAGGGCCCTACGAGCAGTACTTC. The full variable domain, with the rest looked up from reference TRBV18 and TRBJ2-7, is NAGVMQNPRHLVRRRGQEARLRCSPMKGHSHVYWYRQLPEEGLKFMVYLQKENIIDESGMPKERFSAEFPKEGPSILRIQQVVRGDSAAYFCASSPPAGGPYEQYFGPGTRLTVT.

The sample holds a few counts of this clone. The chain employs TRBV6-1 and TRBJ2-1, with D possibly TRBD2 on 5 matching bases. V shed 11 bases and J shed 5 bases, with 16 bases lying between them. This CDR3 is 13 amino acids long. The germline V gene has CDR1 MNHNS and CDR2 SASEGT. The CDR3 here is CASILGTHNEQFF. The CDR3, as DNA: TGTGCCTCCATACTAGGCACACACAATGAGCAGTTCTTC.

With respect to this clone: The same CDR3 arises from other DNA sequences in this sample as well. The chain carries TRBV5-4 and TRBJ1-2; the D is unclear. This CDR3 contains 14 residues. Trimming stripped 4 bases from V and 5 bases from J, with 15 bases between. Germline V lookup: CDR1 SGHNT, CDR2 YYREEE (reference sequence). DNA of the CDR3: TGTGCCAGCAGCCTAGCGAGGCAGAGTTATGGCTACACCTTC. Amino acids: CASSLARQSYGYTF. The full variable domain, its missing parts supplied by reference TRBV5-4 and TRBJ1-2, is ETGVTQSPTHLIKTRGQQVTLRCSSQSGHNTVSWYQQALGQGPQFIFQYYREEENGRGNFPPRFSGLQFPNYSSELNVNALELDDSALYLCASSLARQSYGYTFGSGTRLTVV.

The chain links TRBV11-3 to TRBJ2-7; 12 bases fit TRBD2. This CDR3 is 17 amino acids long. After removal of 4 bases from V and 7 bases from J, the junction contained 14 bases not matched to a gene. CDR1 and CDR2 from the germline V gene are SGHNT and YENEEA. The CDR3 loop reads CASSSRRSSGGAIEQYF. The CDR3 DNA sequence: TGTGCCAGCAGCTCTCGTCGGTCTAGCGGGGGGGCCATTGAGCAGTACTTC.

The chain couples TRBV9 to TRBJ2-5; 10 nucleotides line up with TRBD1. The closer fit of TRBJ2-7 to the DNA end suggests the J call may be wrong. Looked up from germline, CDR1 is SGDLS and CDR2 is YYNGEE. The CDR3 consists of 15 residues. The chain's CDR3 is CASSVGGQGIYEQYF. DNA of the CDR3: TGTGCCAGCAGCGTAGGGGGACAGGGGATCTACGAGCAGTACTTC.

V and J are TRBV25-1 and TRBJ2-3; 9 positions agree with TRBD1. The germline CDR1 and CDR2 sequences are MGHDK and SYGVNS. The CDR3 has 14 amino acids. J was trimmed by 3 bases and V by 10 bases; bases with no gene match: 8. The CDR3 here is CATTGQGWTDTQYF. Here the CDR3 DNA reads TGTGCCACCACGGGACAGGGCTGGACAGATACGCAGTATTTT.

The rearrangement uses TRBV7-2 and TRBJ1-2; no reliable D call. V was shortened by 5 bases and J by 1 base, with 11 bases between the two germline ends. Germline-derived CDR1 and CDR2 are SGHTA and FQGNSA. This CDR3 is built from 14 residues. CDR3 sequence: CASSVSRNNYGYTF. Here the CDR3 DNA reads TGTGCCAGCAGCGTATCCAGGAATAACTATGGCTACACCTTC.

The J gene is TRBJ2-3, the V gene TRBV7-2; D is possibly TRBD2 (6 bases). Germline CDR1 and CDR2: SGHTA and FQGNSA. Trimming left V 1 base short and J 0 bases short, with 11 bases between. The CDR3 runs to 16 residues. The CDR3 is CASSLGSSGSTDTQYF. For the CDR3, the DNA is TGTGCCAGCAGCTTAGGGTCGAGCGGGAGCACAGATACGCAGTATTTT. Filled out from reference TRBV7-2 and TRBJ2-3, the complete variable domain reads GAGVSQSPSNKVTEKGKDVELRCDPISGHTALYWYRQSLGQGLEFLIYFQGNSAPDKSGLPSDRFSAERTGGSVSTLTIQRTQQEDSAVYLCASSLGSSGSTDTQYFGPGTRLTVL.

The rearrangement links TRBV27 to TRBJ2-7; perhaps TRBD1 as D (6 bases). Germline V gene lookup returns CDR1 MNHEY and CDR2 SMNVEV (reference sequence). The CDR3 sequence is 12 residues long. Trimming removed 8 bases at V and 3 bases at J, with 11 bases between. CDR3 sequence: CASGPRGYEQYF. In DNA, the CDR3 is TGTGCCAGCGGACCCAGGGGCTACGAGCAGTACTTC.

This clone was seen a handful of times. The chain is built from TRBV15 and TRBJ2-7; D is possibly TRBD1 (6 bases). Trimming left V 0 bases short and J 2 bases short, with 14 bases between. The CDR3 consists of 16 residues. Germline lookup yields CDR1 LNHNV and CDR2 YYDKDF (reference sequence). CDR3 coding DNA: TGTGCCACCAGCAGAGATGCGGCAGGGGCAACCTACGAGCAGTACTTC. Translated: CATSRDAAGATYEQYF.

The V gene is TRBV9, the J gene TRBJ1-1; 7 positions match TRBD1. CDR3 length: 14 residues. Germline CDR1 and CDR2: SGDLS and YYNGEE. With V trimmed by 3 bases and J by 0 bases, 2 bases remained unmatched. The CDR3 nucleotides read TGTGCCAGCAGCGCCGGGACAGTGAACACTGAAGCTTTCTTT. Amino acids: CASSAGTVNTEAFF.

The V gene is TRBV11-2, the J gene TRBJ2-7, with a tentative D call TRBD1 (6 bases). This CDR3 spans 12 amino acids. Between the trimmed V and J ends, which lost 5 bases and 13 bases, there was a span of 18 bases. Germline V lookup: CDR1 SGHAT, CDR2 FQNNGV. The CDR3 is CASSPHRDTFYF. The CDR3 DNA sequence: TGTGCCAGCAGCCCCCACCGGGACACCTTCTACTTC. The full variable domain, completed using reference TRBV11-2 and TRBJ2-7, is EAGVAQSPRYKIIEKRQSVAFWCNPISGHATLYWYQQILGQGPKLLIQFQNNGVVDDSQLPKDRFSAERLKGVDSTLKIQPAKLEDSAVYLCASSPHRDTFYFGPGTRLTVT.

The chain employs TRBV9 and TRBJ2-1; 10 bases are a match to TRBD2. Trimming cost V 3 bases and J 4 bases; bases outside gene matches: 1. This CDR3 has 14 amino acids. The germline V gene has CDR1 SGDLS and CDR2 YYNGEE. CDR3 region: CASSGGLAYNEQFF. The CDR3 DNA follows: TGTGCCAGCAGCGGGGGACTAGCGTACAATGAGCAGTTCTTC.

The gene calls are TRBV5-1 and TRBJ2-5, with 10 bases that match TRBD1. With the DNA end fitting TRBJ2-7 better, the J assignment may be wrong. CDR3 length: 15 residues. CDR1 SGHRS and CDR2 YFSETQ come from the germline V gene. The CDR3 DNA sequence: TGCGCCAGCAGCTCGCTGACAGGGGGCAACTACGAGCAGTACTTC. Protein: CASSSLTGGNYEQYF.

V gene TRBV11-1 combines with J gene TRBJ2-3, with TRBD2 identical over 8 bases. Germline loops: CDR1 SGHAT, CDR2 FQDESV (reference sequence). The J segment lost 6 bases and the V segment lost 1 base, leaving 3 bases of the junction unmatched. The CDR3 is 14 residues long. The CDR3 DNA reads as TGTGCCAGCAGCTTAGGAGCGGGGGCGGATACGCAGTATTTT. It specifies CASSLGAGADTQYF.

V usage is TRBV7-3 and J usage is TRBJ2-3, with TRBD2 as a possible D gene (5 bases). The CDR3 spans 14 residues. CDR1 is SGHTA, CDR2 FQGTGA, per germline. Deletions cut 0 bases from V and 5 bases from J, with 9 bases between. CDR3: CASSLTEGEDTQYF. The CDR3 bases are TGTGCCAGCAGCTTAACTGAGGGAGAAGATACGCAGTATTTT.

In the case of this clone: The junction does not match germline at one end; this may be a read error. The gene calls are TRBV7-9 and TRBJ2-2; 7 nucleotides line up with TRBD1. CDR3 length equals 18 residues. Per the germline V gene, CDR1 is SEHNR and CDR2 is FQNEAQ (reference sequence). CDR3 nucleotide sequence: TGTTCCAGCAGCTTTCTTCGGATAGGGACAGTCTTTACCGGGGAGCTGTTTTTT. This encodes CSSSFLRIGTVFTGELFF.

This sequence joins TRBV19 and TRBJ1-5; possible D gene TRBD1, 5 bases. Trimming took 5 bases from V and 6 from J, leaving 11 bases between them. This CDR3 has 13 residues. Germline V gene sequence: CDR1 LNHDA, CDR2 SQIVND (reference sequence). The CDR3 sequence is CASSPGFGQPQHF. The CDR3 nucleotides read TGTGCCAGTAGTCCAGGGTTCGGTCAGCCCCAGCATTTT.

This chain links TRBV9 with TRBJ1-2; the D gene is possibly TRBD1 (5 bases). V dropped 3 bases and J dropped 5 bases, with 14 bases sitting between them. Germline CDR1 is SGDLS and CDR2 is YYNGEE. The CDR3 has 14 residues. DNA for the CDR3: TGTGCCAGCAGCGGCGGGACGGAACCTTATGGCTACACCTTC. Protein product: CASSGGTEPYGYTF.

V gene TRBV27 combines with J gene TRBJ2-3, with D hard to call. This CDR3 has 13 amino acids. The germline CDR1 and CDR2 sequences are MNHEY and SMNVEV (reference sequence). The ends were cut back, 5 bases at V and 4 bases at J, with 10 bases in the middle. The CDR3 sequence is CASSPPGPDTQYF. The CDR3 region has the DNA TGTGCCAGCAGTCCCCCCGGTCCAGATACGCAGTATTTT.